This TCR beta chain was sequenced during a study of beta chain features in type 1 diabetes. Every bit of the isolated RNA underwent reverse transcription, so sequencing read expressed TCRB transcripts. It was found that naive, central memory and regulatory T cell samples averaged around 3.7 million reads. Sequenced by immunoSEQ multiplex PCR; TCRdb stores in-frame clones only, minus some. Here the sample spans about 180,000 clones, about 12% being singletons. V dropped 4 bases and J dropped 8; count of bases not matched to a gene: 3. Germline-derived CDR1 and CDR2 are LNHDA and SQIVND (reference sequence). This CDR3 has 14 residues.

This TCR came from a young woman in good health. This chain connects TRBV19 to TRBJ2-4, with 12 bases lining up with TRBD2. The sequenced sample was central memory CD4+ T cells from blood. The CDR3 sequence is CASSRLAGADIQYF. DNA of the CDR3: TGTGCCAGTAGTAGACTAGCGGGAGCGGACATTCAGTACTTC.